This TCR beta chain was observed in a study of cytomegalovirus exposure and HLA in healthy donors. Primers for the PCR totalled 60 Vbeta and 13 Jbeta. This table comes from immunoSEQ multiplex PCR, and its TCRdb copy is limited to in-frame clones, with some not included. This sample has more than 90,000 clones, with more than 70% found just once. Germline CDR1 ENHRY, CDR2 SYGVKD. Trimming took off 5 bases at V and 4 bases at J, with 14 bases between the two ends. CDR3 length equals 14 residues. Sequenced input: PBMCs. The chain is built from TRBV10-3 and TRBJ2-5; D perhaps matches TRBD1 (6 bases). The receptor comes from a female donor in good health and CMV-seronegative. The CDR3 here is CAISTGRVSETQYF. CDR3 bases: TGTGCCATCAGTACAGGGAGAGTGTCAGAGACCCAGTACTTC.